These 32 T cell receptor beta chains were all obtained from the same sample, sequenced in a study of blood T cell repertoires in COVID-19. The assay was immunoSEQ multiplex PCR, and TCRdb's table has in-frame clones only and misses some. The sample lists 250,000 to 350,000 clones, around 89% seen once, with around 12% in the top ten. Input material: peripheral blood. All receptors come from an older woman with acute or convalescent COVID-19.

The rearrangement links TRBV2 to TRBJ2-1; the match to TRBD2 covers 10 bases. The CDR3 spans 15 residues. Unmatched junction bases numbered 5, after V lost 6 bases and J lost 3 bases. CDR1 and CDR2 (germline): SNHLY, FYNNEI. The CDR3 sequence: CASRAGTSDYNEQFF. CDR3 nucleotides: TGTGCCAGCAGAGCCGGGACTAGCGACTACAATGAGCAGTTCTTC.

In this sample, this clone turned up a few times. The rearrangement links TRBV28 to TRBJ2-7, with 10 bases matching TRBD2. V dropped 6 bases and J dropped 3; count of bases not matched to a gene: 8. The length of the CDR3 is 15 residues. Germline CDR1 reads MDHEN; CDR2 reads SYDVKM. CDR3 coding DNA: TGTGCCAGCAGCTCGTGGACTAGCGGCGGCTACGAGCAGTACTTC. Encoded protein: CASSSWTSGGYEQYF.

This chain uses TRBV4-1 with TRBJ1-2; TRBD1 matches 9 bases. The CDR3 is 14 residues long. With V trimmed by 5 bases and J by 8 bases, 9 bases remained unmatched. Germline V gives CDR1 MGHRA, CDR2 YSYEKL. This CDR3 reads CASSSPGQGKGYTF. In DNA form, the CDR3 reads TGCGCCAGCAGCTCCCCCGGACAGGGGAAAGGCTACACCTTC.

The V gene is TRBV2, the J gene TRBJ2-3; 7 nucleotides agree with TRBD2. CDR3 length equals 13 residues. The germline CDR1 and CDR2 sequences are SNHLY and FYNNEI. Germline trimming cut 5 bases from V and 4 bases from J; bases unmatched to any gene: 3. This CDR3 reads CASSPAGSDTQYF. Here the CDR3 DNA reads TGTGCCAGCAGTCCAGCGGGATCAGATACGCAGTATTTT.

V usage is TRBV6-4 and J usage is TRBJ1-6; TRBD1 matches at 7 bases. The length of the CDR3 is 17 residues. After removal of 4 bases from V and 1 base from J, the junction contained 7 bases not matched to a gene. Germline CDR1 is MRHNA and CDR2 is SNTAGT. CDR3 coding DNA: TGTGCCAGCAGTGTGACAGGGCTAGGTTCCTATAATTCACCCCTCCACTTT. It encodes CASSVTGLGSYNSPLHF.

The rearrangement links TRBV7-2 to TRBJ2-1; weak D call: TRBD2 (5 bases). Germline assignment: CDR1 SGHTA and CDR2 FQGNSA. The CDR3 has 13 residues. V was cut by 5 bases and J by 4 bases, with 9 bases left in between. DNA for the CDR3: TGTGCCAGCAGCGCCGGGGTTTACAATGAGCAGTTCTTC. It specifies CASSAGVYNEQFF. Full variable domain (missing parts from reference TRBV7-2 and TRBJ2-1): GAGVSQSPSNKVTEKGKDVELRCDPISGHTALYWYRQSLGQGLEFLIYFQGNSAPDKSGLPSDRFSAERTGGSVSTLTIQRTQQEDSAVYLCASSAGVYNEQFFGPGTRLTVL.

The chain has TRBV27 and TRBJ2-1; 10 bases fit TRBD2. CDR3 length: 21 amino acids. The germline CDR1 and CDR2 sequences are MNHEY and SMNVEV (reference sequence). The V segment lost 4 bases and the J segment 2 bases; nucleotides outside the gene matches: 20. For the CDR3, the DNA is TGTGCCAGCAGTTCCACCCCCCCCCAGCGGGGGGGCCGAAGGGCCTACAATGAGCAGTTCTTC. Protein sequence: CASSSTPPQRGGRRAYNEQFF.

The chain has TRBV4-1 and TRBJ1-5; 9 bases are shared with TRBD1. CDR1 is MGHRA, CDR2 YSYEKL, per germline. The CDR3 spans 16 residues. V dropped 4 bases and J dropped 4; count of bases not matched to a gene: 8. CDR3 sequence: CASSLNDRGGNQPQHF. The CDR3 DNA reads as TGCGCCAGCAGCCTCAATGACAGGGGGGGTAATCAGCCCCAGCATTTT.

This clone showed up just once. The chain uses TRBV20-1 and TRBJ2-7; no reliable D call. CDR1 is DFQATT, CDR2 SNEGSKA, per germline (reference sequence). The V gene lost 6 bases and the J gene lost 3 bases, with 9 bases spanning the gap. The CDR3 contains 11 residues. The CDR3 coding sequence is TGCAGTGCCCGAGATTACTACGAGCAGTACTTC. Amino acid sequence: CSARDYYEQYF.

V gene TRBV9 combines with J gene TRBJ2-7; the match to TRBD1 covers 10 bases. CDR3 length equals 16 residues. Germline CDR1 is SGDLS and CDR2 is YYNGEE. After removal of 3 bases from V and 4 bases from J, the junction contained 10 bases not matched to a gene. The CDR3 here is CASSARQGALSYEQYF. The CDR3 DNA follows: TGTGCCAGCAGCGCTCGACAGGGGGCGCTTTCGTACGAGCAGTACTTC.

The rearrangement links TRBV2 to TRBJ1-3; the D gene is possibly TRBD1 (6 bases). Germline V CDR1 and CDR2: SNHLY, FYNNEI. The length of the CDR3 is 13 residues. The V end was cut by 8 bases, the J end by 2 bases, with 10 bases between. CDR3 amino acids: CASLRDTGNTIYF. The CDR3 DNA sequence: TGTGCCAGCCTACGGGACACTGGAAACACCATATATTTT.

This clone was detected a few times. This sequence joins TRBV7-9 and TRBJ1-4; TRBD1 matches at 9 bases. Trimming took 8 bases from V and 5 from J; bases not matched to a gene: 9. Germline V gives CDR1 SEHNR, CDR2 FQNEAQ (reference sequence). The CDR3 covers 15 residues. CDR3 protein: CASGLTGTGNEKLFF. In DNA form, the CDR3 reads TGTGCCAGCGGACTAACCGGGACAGGGAATGAAAAACTGTTTTTT.

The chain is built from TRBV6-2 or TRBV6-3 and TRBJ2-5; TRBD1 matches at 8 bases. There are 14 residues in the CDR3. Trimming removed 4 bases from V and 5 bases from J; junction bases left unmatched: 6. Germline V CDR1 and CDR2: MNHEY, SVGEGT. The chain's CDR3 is CASSSRTGKETQYF. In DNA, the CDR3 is TGTGCCAGCAGTTCTCGGACAGGGAAGGAGACCCAGTACTTC.

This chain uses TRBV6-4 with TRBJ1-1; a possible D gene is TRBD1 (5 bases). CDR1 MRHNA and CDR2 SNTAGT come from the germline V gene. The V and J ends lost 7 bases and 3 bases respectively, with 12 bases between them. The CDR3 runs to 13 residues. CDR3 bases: TGTGCCAGCACTGAAGCGGGGGACACTGAAGCTTTCTTT. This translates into CASTEAGDTEAFF.

The CDR3, as DNA: TGCGCCAGCAGCCCCCAGACAGGGGGAGGGGAAAAACTGTTTTTT. Residues: CASSPQTGGGEKLFF. This chain connects TRBV5-1 to TRBJ1-4; 9 positions match TRBD1. The ends lost 4 bases at V and 8 bases at J; junction bases unmatched: 9. Germline V lookup: CDR1 SGHRS, CDR2 YFSETQ. This CDR3 region has 15 residues.

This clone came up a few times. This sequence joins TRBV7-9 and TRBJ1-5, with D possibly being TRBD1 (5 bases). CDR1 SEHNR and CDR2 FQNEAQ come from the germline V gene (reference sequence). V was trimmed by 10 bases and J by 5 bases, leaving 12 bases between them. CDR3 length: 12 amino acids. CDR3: CATREGDQPQHF. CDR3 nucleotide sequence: TGTGCCACCAGGGAGGGCGATCAGCCCCAGCATTTT.

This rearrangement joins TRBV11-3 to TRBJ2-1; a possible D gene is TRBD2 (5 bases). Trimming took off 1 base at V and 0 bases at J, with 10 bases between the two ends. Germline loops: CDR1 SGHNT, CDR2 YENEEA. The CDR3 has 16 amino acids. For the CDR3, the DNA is TGTGCCAGCAGCTTAGGCGCGGGTCACTCCTACAATGAGCAGTTCTTC. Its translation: CASSLGAGHSYNEQFF.

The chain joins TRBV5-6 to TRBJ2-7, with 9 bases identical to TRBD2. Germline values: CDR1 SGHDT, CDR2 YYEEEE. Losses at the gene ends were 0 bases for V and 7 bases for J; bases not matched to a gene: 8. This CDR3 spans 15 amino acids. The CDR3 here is CASSLDLLAGAEQYF. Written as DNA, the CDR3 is TGTGCCAGCAGCTTGGACTTACTAGCGGGTGCTGAGCAGTACTTC. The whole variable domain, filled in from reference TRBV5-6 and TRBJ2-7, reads DAGVTQSPTHLIKTRGQQVTLRCSPKSGHDTVSWYQQALGQGPQFIFQYYEEEERQRGNFPDRFSGHQFPNYSSELNVNALLLGDSALYLCASSLDLLAGAEQYFGPGTRLTVT.

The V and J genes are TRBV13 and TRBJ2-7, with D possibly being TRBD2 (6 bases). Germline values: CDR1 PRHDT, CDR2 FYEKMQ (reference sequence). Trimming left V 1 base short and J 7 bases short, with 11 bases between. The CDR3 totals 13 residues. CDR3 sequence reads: CASSLAAGWEQYF. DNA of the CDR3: TGTGCCAGCAGCTTAGCGGCGGGGTGGGAGCAGTACTTC.

Written as DNA, the CDR3 is TGTGCCAGCAGCTTACGCGGGAGCGGGGGGCGAGCTGGGGCCAACGTCCTGACTTTC. Translating it yields CASSLRGSGGRAGANVLTF. The gene calls are TRBV7-2 and TRBJ2-6; 9 bases agree with TRBD2. V lost 2 bases, J lost 2 bases, and 10 bases stayed unmatched. Looked up from germline, CDR1 is SGHTA and CDR2 is FQGNSA. The CDR3 spans 19 residues.

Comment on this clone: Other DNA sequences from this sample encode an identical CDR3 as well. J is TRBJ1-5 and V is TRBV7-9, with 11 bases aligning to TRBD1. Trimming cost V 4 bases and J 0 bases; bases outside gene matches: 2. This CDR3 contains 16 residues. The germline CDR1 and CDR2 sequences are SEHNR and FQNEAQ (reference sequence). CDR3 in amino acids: CASSSGQGDSNQPQHF. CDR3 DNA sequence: TGTGCCAGCAGCTCGGGACAGGGGGATAGCAATCAGCCCCAGCATTTT.

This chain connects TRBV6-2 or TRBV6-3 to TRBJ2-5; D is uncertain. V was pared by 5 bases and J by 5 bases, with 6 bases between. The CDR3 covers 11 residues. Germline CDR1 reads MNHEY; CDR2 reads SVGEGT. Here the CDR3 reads CASSPLETQYF. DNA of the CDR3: TGTGCCAGCAGTCCCCTCGAGACCCAGTACTTC.

The CDR3 DNA follows: TGTGCCAGCAGCCAAAGGAGGACAGGGGAGAGCTCCTATAATTCACCCCTCCACTTT. Translation: CASSQRRTGESSYNSPLHF. This chain joins TRBV4-2 and TRBJ1-6, with TRBD1 matching 9 bases. Trimming at V came to 2 bases and at J to 0 bases, leaving 8 bases not matched to a gene. Per germline, CDR1 LGHNA and CDR2 YNFKEQ. This CDR3 has 19 residues.

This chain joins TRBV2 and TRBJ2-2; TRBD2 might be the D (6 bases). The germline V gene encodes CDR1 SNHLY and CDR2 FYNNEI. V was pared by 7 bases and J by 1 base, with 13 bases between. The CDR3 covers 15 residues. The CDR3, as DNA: TGTGCCAGCATAGGAGGGGCGTTGAACACCGGGGAGCTGTTTTTT. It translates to CASIGGALNTGELFF.

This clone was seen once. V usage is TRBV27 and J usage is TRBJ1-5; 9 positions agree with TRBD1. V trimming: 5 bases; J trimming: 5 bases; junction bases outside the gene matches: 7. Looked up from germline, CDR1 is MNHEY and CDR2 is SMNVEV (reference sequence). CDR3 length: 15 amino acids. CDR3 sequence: CASSPEQGADQPQHF. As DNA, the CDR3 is TGTGCCAGCAGTCCCGAACAGGGGGCTGATCAGCCCCAGCATTTT.

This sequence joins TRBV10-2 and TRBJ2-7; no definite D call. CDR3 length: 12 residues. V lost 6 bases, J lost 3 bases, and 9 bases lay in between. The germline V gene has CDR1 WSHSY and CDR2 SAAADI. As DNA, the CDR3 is TGCGCCAGCAGACCCGACATCTACGAGCAGTACTTC. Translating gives CASRPDIYEQYF.

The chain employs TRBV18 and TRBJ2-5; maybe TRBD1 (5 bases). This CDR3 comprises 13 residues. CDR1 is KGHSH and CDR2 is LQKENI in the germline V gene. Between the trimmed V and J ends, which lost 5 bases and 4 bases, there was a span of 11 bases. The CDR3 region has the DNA TGTGCCAGCTCAAGACAAAGGGGAGAGACCCAGTACTTC. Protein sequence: CASSRQRGETQYF.

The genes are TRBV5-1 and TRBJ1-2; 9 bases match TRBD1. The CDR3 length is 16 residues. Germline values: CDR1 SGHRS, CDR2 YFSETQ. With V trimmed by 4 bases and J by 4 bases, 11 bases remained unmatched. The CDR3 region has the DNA TGCGCCAGCAGCCTGACCGCGGACAGGGGACCCTATGGCTACACCTTC. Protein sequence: CASSLTADRGPYGYTF.

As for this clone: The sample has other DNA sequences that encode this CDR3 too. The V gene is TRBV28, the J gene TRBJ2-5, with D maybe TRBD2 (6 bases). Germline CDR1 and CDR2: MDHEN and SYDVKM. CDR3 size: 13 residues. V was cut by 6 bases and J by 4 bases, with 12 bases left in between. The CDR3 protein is CASSLGGLETQYF. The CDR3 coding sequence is TGTGCCAGCAGCCTTGGGGGGTTAGAGACCCAGTACTTC.

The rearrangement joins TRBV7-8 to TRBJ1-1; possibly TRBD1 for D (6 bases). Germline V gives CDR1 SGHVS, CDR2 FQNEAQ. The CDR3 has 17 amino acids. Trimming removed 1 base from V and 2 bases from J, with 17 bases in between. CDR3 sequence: CASSLVPLDRRNTEAFF. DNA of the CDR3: TGTGCCAGCAGCTTAGTCCCCCTGGACAGACGTAACACTGAAGCTTTCTTT.

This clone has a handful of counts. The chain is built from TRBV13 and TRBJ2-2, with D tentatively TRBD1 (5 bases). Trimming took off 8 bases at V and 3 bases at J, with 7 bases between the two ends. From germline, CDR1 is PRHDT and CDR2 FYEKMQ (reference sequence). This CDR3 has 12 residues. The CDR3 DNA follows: TGTGCCAGCCTAGGGGACACCGGGGAGCTGTTTTTT. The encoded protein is CASLGDTGELFF.

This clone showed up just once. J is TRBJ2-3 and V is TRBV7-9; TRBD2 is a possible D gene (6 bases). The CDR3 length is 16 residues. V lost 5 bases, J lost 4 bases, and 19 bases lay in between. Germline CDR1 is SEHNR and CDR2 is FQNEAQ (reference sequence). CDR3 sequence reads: CASSRGTGSISDTQYF. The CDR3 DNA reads TGTGCCAGCAGCCGGGGGACCGGTAGTATTTCAGATACGCAGTATTTT.